This TCR beta chain comes out of a study of T-cell memory formation after mild COVID-19. Broader study findings: Unconfirmed was the SARS-CoV-2 specificity of second-wave clones that peaked on day 37.

Concerning this clonotype itself: The antigen remains unidentified.

V lost 8 bases to trimming and J lost 5 bases, with 15 bases between them. This CDR3 comprises 13 residues. Germline V gene data show CDR1 as SEHNR and CDR2 as FQNEAQ (reference sequence). One entry per CDR3 protein results from TCRdb running MiXCR on the 5' RACE reads. Of hundreds of thousands of distinct CDR3 sequences in the sample, approximately 27% were seen once. The sequence derives from an adult woman who had mild COVID-19 (a few samples of this study predate the infection). Cell type and time point are not known. The V call is TRBV7-9, the J call TRBJ2-5; D is possibly TRBD2 (6 bases). The sequenced sample consisted of PBMCs or a T cell subset sorted from them (not recorded which). The CDR3 spells CASGSGVGETQYF. In DNA, the CDR3 is TGTGCCAGCGGTTCGGGAGTTGGTGAGACCCAGTACTTC.